Below, 8 T cell receptor beta chains from the same sample are listed, as sequenced in a study of blood T cell repertoires in COVID-19. Sequencing used immunoSEQ multiplex PCR; TCRdb keeps in-frame clones, though not all of them. Of roughly 200,000 clones listed, 80% to 90% are singletons. The sequencing input was peripheral blood. These receptors were collected from a human donor with active or convalescent COVID-19. The donor label of this sample is uncertain.

This clone was counted a single time. The CDR3 loop is CASSLIAGGRYNEQFF. The CDR3 DNA follows: TGTGCCAGCAGTCTAATAGCGGGGGGGCGATACAATGAGCAGTTCTTC. The V and J genes are TRBV28 and TRBJ2-1; 11 bases line up with TRBD2. This CDR3 is built from 16 residues. Per germline, CDR1 MDHEN and CDR2 SYDVKM. V was clipped by 5 bases and J by 4 bases; unmatched bases: 7. The whole variable domain, remainder taken from reference TRBV28 and TRBJ2-1, is DVKVTQSSRYLVKRTGEKVFLECVQDMDHENMFWYRQDPGLGLRLIYFSYDVKMKEKGDIPEGYSVSREKKERFSLILESASTNQTSMYLCASSLIAGGRYNEQFFGPGTRLTVL.

V is TRBV6-6 and J is TRBJ2-2; possible D gene TRBD1, 6 bases. The CDR3 has 17 amino acids. In germline, CDR1 is MNHNY, CDR2 SVGAGI (reference sequence). V lost 5 bases and J lost 2, with 18 bases in between. The CDR3 here is CASSQPGTTKNTGELFF. The DNA for the CDR3 is TGTGCCAGCAGTCAACCGGGGACAACAAAAAACACCGGGGAGCTGTTTTTT.

This clone was seen only a few times. The chain joins TRBV2 to TRBJ2-7, with D uncertain. The CDR3 spans 10 residues. Germline V CDR1 and CDR2: SNHLY, FYNNEI. The V end was cut by 6 bases, the J end by 6 bases, with 6 bases between. CDR3 region: CASRGAEQYF. For the CDR3, the DNA is TGTGCCAGCAGGGGCGCCGAGCAGTACTTC.

The rearrangement links TRBV7-9 to TRBJ2-3; TRBD2 is a possible D gene (5 bases). Trimming shortened V by 5 bases and J by 6 bases, and 18 bases separated the two germline ends. The CDR3 runs 15 residues. CDR1 is SEHNR and CDR2 is FQNEAQ in the germline V gene (reference sequence). The CDR3 loop is CASSPPGPQRDTQYF. The CDR3 DNA follows: TGTGCCAGCAGCCCACCGGGCCCACAGCGGGATACGCAGTATTTT.

This chain joins TRBV6-4 and TRBJ2-1; 9 bases are a match to TRBD2. The CDR3 has 15 residues. The trim removed 8 bases at V and 2 bases at J, leaving 7 bases unmatched. Germline-derived CDR1 and CDR2 are MRHNA and SNTAGT. The CDR3 region is CASATTSGPYNEQFF. The CDR3 DNA is TGTGCCAGCGCGACCACTAGCGGGCCCTACAATGAGCAGTTCTTC.

The chain has TRBV5-4 and TRBJ1-5; maybe TRBD1 (5 bases). The CDR3 sequence is 13 residues long. Per germline, CDR1 SGHNT and CDR2 YYREEE (reference sequence). V was cut by 4 bases and J by 8 bases, with 13 bases left in between. The CDR3 coding sequence is TGTGCCAGCAGCCTTCGGTCGGGGGAGCCCCAGCATTTT. Translated, it gives CASSLRSGEPQHF.

This clone has a count of ten or more. The rearrangement uses TRBV10-3 and TRBJ2-1; the match to TRBD2 covers 13 bases. Germline CDR1 ENHRY, CDR2 SYGVKD. V trimming: 5 bases; J trimming: 3 bases; junction bases outside the gene matches: 7. The CDR3 runs 17 residues. As DNA, the CDR3 is TGTGCCATCAGTTATTCCGGGACTAGCGGGGTCTACAATGAGCAGTTCTTC. Protein product: CAISYSGTSGVYNEQFF.

This rearrangement joins TRBV28 to TRBJ1-5; 8 bases align to TRBD1. The CDR3 has 15 amino acids. Germline V gene sequence: CDR1 MDHEN, CDR2 SYDVKM. After removal of 7 bases from V and 1 base from J, the junction contained 6 bases not matched to a gene. The CDR3 nucleotides are TGTGCCAGCACCCTGGACAGGGTCAGCAATCAGCCCCAGCATTTT. The encoded protein is CASTLDRVSNQPQHF.